A selection of T cell receptor beta chains follows, all from one sample in a study of Ad26.COV2.S vaccination and SARS-CoV-2 variants. Only in-frame clones appear in the TCRdb table, and some are missing; sequencing was by immunoSEQ multiplex PCR. The sample carries a few hundred thousand clones, roughly 90% recorded once. The sample here was peripheral blood, taken in a trial of Ad26.COV2.S vaccine versus placebo. The receptors were gathered from a person between 18 and 60 years old who received the Ad26.COV2.S COVID-19 vaccine or a placebo. Both conserved end residues are part of each CDR3. A D gene is named only where the DNA matches it firmly. Size tells how often a clone was seen (once, few, many) or the class of an expanded clone, and some rows leave it out.

clone size: NA; D gene: TRBD1; J gene: TRBJ1-4; V gene: TRBV7-8; CDR3 protein: CASSLAGGAEKLFF; CDR3 DNA: TGTGCCAGCAGCTTAGCAGGGGGCGCGGAAAAACTGTTTTTT
clone size: NA; D gene: TRBD2; J gene: TRBJ2-5; V gene: TRBV9; CDR3 protein: CASGAGVTPQETQYF; CDR3 DNA: TGTGCCAGCGGGGCGGGGGTCACACCTCAAGAGACCCAGTACTTC
clone size: NA; D gene: NA; J gene: TRBJ2-5; V gene: TRBV11-2; CDR3 protein: CASSLLNYQETQYF; CDR3 DNA: TGTGCCAGCAGCTTACTTAACTACCAAGAGACCCAGTACTTC
clone size: NA; D gene: NA; J gene: TRBJ2-1; V gene: TRBV7-2; CDR3 protein: CASSLGSQLGSYNEQFF; CDR3 DNA: TGTGCCAGCAGCTTAGGCTCTCAGTTAGGCTCCTACAATGAGCAGTTCTTC
clone size: NA; D gene: NA; J gene: TRBJ1-3; V gene: TRBV28; CDR3 protein: CASSFSPTTPFMGNGNTIYF; CDR3 DNA: TGTGCCAGCAGTTTCTCCCCGACCACACCCTTTATGGGAAATGGAAACACCATATATTTT
clone size: NA; D gene: NA; J gene: TRBJ2-7; V gene: TRBV4-3; CDR3 protein: CASSQDMGGPAYEQYF; CDR3 DNA: TGCGCCAGCAGCCAAGATATGGGGGGGCCGGCCTACGAGCAGTACTTC
clone size: NA; D gene: TRBD2; J gene: TRBJ2-3; V gene: TRBV7-9; CDR3 protein: CASSETSGGADTQYF; CDR3 DNA: TGTGCCAGCAGCGAGACTAGCGGGGGGGCAGATACGCAGTATTTT
clone size: once; D gene: NA; J gene: TRBJ2-3; V gene: TRBV21-1; CDR3 protein: CASSKEGQCTDTQYF; CDR3 DNA: TGTGCCAGCAGCAAAGAAGGGCAGTGCACAGATACGCAGTATTTT
clone size: NA; D gene: NA; J gene: TRBJ1-4; V gene: TRBV7-2; CDR3 protein: CASSFGTNEKLFF; CDR3 DNA: TGTGCCAGCAGCTTTGGCACTAATGAAAAACTGTTTTTT
clone size: NA; D gene: TRBD1; J gene: TRBJ2-7; V gene: TRBV6-6; CDR3 protein: CASSYRTGYGSEQYF; CDR3 DNA: TGTGCCAGCAGTTACAGGACAGGGTACGGGAGTGAGCAGTACTTC
clone size: few; D gene: NA; J gene: TRBJ1-1; V gene: TRBV7-2; CDR3 protein: CASSGGGGLMNTEAFF; CDR3 DNA: TGTGCCAGCAGCGGTGGGGGGGGACTTATGAACACTGAAGCTTTCTTT
clone size: NA; D gene: TRBD1; J gene: TRBJ1-2; V gene: TRBV6-2/TRBV6-3; CDR3 protein: CASSRDRGLGYGYTF; CDR3 DNA: TGTGCCAGCAGTCGGGACAGGGGGCTTGGCTATGGCTACACCTTC
clone size: NA; D gene: NA; J gene: TRBJ1-5; V gene: TRBV11-2; CDR3 protein: CASSLDSNQPQHF; CDR3 DNA: TGTGCCAGCAGCTTGGATAGCAATCAGCCCCAGCATTTT
clone size: NA; D gene: NA; J gene: TRBJ2-7; V gene: TRBV19; CDR3 protein: CASSMGSLYEQYF; CDR3 DNA: TGTGCCAGTAGTATGGGGTCGCTCTACGAGCAGTACTTC
clone size: NA; D gene: TRBD2; J gene: TRBJ2-5; V gene: TRBV7-8; CDR3 protein: CASSFRLAGEETQYF; CDR3 DNA: TGTGCCAGCAGCTTTCGACTAGCGGGTGAGGAGACCCAGTACTTC
clone size: NA; D gene: NA; J gene: TRBJ1-6; V gene: TRBV6-1; CDR3 protein: CASRPQGENSPLHF; CDR3 DNA: TGTGCCAGCAGACCCCAGGGTGAAAATTCACCCCTCCACTTT
clone size: NA; D gene: NA; J gene: TRBJ2-2; V gene: TRBV7-9; CDR3 protein: CASSLTATNTGELFF; CDR3 DNA: TGTGCCAGCAGCTTGACAGCAACGAACACCGGGGAGCTGTTTTTT
clone size: NA; D gene: TRBD2; J gene: TRBJ2-7; V gene: TRBV5-1; CDR3 protein: CASSTGREFEQYF; CDR3 DNA: TGCGCCAGCAGCACGGGGAGGGAGTTCGAGCAGTACTTC
clone size: NA; D gene: TRBD2; J gene: TRBJ2-2; V gene: TRBV4-1; CDR3 protein: CASSQPGGPGELFF; CDR3 DNA: TGCGCCAGCAGCCAGCCGGGGGGACCCGGGGAGCTGTTTTTT
clone size: NA; D gene: TRBD2; J gene: TRBJ2-5; V gene: TRBV19; CDR3 protein: CASSSGTSGGQETQYF; CDR3 DNA: TGTGCCAGTAGTAGTGGGACTAGCGGGGGCCAAGAGACCCAGTACTTC
clone size: NA; D gene: NA; J gene: TRBJ2-7; V gene: TRBV3-1/TRBV3-2; CDR3 protein: CASSPVGGRDEQYF; CDR3 DNA: TGTGCCAGCAGCCCCGTCGGCGGACGGGACGAGCAGTACTTC
clone size: NA; D gene: NA; J gene: TRBJ2-5; V gene: TRBV7-8; CDR3 protein: CASSLRREQGQYF; CDR3 DNA: TGTGCCAGCAGCTTACGCAGGGAACAAGGCCAGTACTTC
clone size: NA; D gene: NA; J gene: TRBJ2-1; V gene: TRBV5-6; CDR3 protein: CASSHPTAMWSYNEQFF; CDR3 DNA: TGTGCCAGCAGCCACCCTACAGCAATGTGGTCCTACAATGAGCAGTTCTTC
clone size: NA; D gene: NA; J gene: TRBJ2-1; V gene: TRBV12-5; CDR3 protein: CASGQGQDSNEQFF; CDR3 DNA: TGTGCTAGTGGCCAGGGACAAGATTCCAATGAGCAGTTCTTC
clone size: NA; D gene: NA; J gene: TRBJ1-2; V gene: TRBV2; CDR3 protein: CASSEPKGHNYGYTF; CDR3 DNA: TGTGCCAGCAGTGAACCCAAGGGACATAACTATGGCTACACCTTC
clone size: NA; D gene: TRBD2; J gene: TRBJ2-7; V gene: TRBV28; CDR3 protein: CASSWVPGLAGAYEQYF; CDR3 DNA: TGTGCCAGCAGTTGGGTCCCCGGACTAGCGGGTGCCTACGAGCAGTACTTC
clone size: NA; D gene: NA; J gene: TRBJ2-5; V gene: TRBV15; CDR3 protein: CATSRVQGGTQYF; CDR3 DNA: TGTGCCACCAGCAGAGTACAGGGCGGGACCCAGTACTTC
clone size: NA; D gene: TRBD1; J gene: TRBJ2-3; V gene: TRBV27; CDR3 protein: CASSRDRGRDTQYF; CDR3 DNA: TGTGCCAGCAGTCGGGACAGGGGGAGAGATACGCAGTATTTT
clone size: NA; D gene: NA; J gene: TRBJ2-7; V gene: TRBV10-1; CDR3 protein: CASGGQAGEQYF; CDR3 DNA: TGCGCCAGCGGGGGGCAAGCGGGCGAGCAGTACTTC
clone size: NA; D gene: TRBD1; J gene: TRBJ2-7; V gene: TRBV4-3; CDR3 protein: CASSPRQGTYEQYF; CDR3 DNA: TGCGCCAGCAGCCCTCGACAGGGCACCTACGAGCAGTACTTC
clone size: NA; D gene: NA; J gene: TRBJ2-7; V gene: TRBV6-6; CDR3 protein: CASSSPYEQYF; CDR3 DNA: TGTGCCAGCAGCTCCCCTTACGAGCAGTACTTC
clone size: NA; D gene: NA; J gene: TRBJ2-7; V gene: TRBV19; CDR3 protein: CASQAGGAYEQYF; CDR3 DNA: TGTGCCAGCCAGGCGGGCGGCGCCTACGAGCAGTACTTC
clone size: once; D gene: NA; J gene: TRBJ1-2; V gene: TRBV18; CDR3 protein: CASSPTGYSYGYTF; CDR3 DNA: TGTGCCAGCTCACCAACAGGGTATAGCTATGGCTACACCTTC
clone size: NA; D gene: TRBD1; J gene: TRBJ1-1; V gene: TRBV7-2; CDR3 protein: CASSLGQGTTEAFF; CDR3 DNA: TGTGCCAGCAGCTTAGGACAGGGGACTACTGAAGCTTTCTTT
clone size: NA; D gene: NA; J gene: TRBJ1-1; V gene: TRBV30; CDR3 protein: CAWSPGTGGTEAFF; CDR3 DNA: TGTGCCTGGAGTCCCGGGACCGGAGGTACTGAAGCTTTCTTT
clone size: NA; D gene: NA; J gene: TRBJ1-6; V gene: TRBV7-2; CDR3 protein: CASSLVTLSPLHF; CDR3 DNA: TGTGCCAGCAGCTTAGTGACCCTGTCACCCCTCCACTTT
clone size: NA; D gene: NA; J gene: TRBJ1-2; V gene: TRBV29-1; CDR3 protein: CSVHRDGYTF; CDR3 DNA: TGCAGCGTACACAGGGACGGCTACACCTTC
clone size: NA; D gene: NA; J gene: TRBJ2-7; V gene: TRBV14; CDR3 protein: CASSQEWTAEQYF; CDR3 DNA: TGTGCCAGCAGCCAAGAATGGACTGCCGAGCAGTACTTC
clone size: NA; D gene: NA; J gene: TRBJ1-3; V gene: TRBV7-2; CDR3 protein: CASSGNYWGSGNTIYF; CDR3 DNA: TGTGCCAGCAGCGGGAACTATTGGGGATCTGGAAACACCATATATTTT
clone size: once; D gene: TRBD2; J gene: TRBJ2-3; V gene: TRBV13; CDR3 protein: CASSPGTSGGRDTQYF; CDR3 DNA: TGTGCCAGCAGCCCCGGGACTAGCGGCGGGAGGGATACGCAGTATTTT
clone size: NA; D gene: NA; J gene: TRBJ2-1; V gene: TRBV6-2/TRBV6-3; CDR3 protein: CASSYVLRDNEQFF; CDR3 DNA: TGTGCCAGCAGTTACGTCCTTAGAGACAATGAGCAGTTCTTC
clone size: NA; D gene: TRBD1; J gene: TRBJ2-5; V gene: TRBV2; CDR3 protein: CASSPDRGPIQETQYF; CDR3 DNA: TGTGCCAGCAGCCCTGACAGGGGGCCTATACAAGAGACCCAGTACTTC
clone size: NA; D gene: NA; J gene: TRBJ2-3; V gene: TRBV3-1/TRBV3-2; CDR3 protein: CANLTPLGTDTQYF; CDR3 DNA: TGTGCCAACTTGACTCCTCTTGGCACAGATACGCAGTATTTT
clone size: NA; D gene: NA; J gene: TRBJ1-2; V gene: TRBV30; CDR3 protein: CAWSETAGGYTF; CDR3 DNA: TGTGCCTGGAGTGAGACGGCGGGCGGCTACACCTTC
clone size: NA; D gene: NA; J gene: TRBJ2-5; V gene: TRBV10-1; CDR3 protein: CASSPRGRETQYF; CDR3 DNA: TGCGCCAGCAGTCCCAGGGGCAGGGAGACCCAGTACTTC
clone size: once; D gene: NA; J gene: TRBJ2-5; V gene: TRBV2; CDR3 protein: CASQQTYQETQYF; CDR3 DNA: TGTGCCAGCCAACAGACGTACCAAGAGACCCAGTACTTC
clone size: NA; D gene: NA; J gene: TRBJ2-7; V gene: TRBV6-5; CDR3 protein: CASSYLNEQYF; CDR3 DNA: TGTGCCAGCAGTTACCTGAACGAGCAGTACTTC
clone size: NA; D gene: TRBD2; J gene: TRBJ2-3; V gene: TRBV25-1; CDR3 protein: CASSRSSGGGADTQYF; CDR3 DNA: TGTGCCAGCAGCAGATCTAGCGGGGGCGGCGCAGATACGCAGTATTTT
clone size: NA; D gene: NA; J gene: TRBJ2-3; V gene: TRBV19; CDR3 protein: CASSPGVIPTDTQYF; CDR3 DNA: TGTGCCAGTAGCCCAGGGGTGATTCCCACAGATACGCAGTATTTT
clone size: NA; D gene: NA; J gene: TRBJ1-4; V gene: TRBV7-9; CDR3 protein: CASSFSTGSEKLFF; CDR3 DNA: TGTGCCAGCAGCTTCAGTACAGGGAGTGAAAAACTGTTTTTT
clone size: NA; D gene: TRBD2; J gene: TRBJ2-3; V gene: TRBV6-6; CDR3 protein: CASSYSTSGITQYF; CDR3 DNA: TGTGCCAGCAGTTACTCGACTAGCGGGATTACGCAGTATTTT
clone size: NA; D gene: NA; J gene: TRBJ2-6; V gene: TRBV6-5; CDR3 protein: CASSTSGANVLTF; CDR3 DNA: TGTGCCAGCAGTACGTCTGGGGCCAACGTCCTGACTTTC
clone size: few; D gene: TRBD1; J gene: TRBJ2-7; V gene: TRBV6-2/TRBV6-3; CDR3 protein: CASSPTGGKGYEQYF; CDR3 DNA: TGTGCCAGCAGTCCCACAGGGGGAAAGGGCTACGAGCAGTACTTC
clone size: NA; D gene: TRBD1; J gene: TRBJ1-6; V gene: TRBV19; CDR3 protein: CASSPTGANNSPLHF; CDR3 DNA: TGTGCCAGTAGCCCGACAGGGGCGAATAATTCACCCCTCCACTTT
clone size: NA; D gene: TRBD2; J gene: TRBJ2-5; V gene: TRBV3-1/TRBV3-2; CDR3 protein: CASGYRGGVQETQYF; CDR3 DNA: TGTGCCAGCGGATACCGGGGAGGGGTCCAAGAGACCCAGTACTTC